Below, 24 T cell receptor beta chains from the same sample are listed, as sequenced in a study of identical twins. TCRdb itself ran the 5' RACE reads through MiXCR, one entry per CDR3 protein. The data hold 350,000 to 450,000 distinct CDR3 sequences, with roughly 18% observed a single time. What was sequenced was naive T cells sorted from blood. These receptors were obtained from a man in his fifties or sixties in good health.

J is TRBJ2-3 and V is TRBV29-1; D not certain. The CDR3 is 12 amino acids. The V end was cut by 3 bases, the J end by 3 bases, with 7 bases between. Germline V gives CDR1 SQVTM, CDR2 ANQGSEA. The DNA for the CDR3 is TGCAGCGTTGATCCGGCGACAGATACGCAGTATTTT. Protein sequence: CSVDPATDTQYF.

This clonotype was seen more than once but under ten times. The chain recombines TRBV12-3 or TRBV12-4 with TRBJ1-3, with D possibly being TRBD1 (5 bases). Trimming pared 5 bases from V and 2 bases from J, leaving 16 bases between. The CDR3 sequence is 16 residues long. The DNA for the CDR3 is TGTGCCAGCAGTGACAGCAAAAATTCTCCTGGAAACACCATATATTTT. Its protein is CASSDSKNSPGNTIYF.

This clonotype was picked up many times. The V and J genes are TRBV10-3 and TRBJ1-5; D is uncertain. Germline V gene data show CDR1 as ENHRY and CDR2 as SYGVKD. This CDR3 contains 11 residues. Between the trimmed V and J ends, which lost 3 bases and 9 bases, there was a span of 6 bases. CDR3 bases: TGTGCCATCAGTGACGGCGGGCCCCAGCATTTT. Amino acids: CAISDGGPQHF.

This clonotype was counted a few times. This rearrangement joins TRBV10-3 to TRBJ2-5, with 10 bases aligning to TRBD1. The CDR3 is 14 residues long. The ends lost 4 bases at V and 5 bases at J; junction bases unmatched: 4. Germline-derived CDR1 and CDR2 are ENHRY and SYGVKD. The CDR3 protein is CAISAGQGLETQYF. The CDR3 DNA is TGTGCCATCAGTGCGGGACAGGGGTTGGAGACCCAGTACTTC.

This clonotype was seen a few times. The genes are TRBV2 and TRBJ2-7, with a possible D match to TRBD2 (5 bases). Germline CDR1 reads SNHLY; CDR2 reads FYNNEI. This CDR3 has 12 residues. The V and J ends lost 6 bases and 3 bases respectively, with 9 bases between them. The DNA for the CDR3 is TGTGCCAGCAGCGGGATAATCTACGAGCAGTACTTC. Its translation: CASSGIIYEQYF.

This clonotype was observed a handful of times. This chain joins TRBV23-1 and TRBJ2-7; D gene unclear. TRBV23-1 is known as an ORF, though its function is uncertain. This CDR3 contains 15 residues. The V end was cut by 1 base, the J end by 7 bases, with 17 bases between. This chain's CDR3 is CASSQCNKAVREQYF. As DNA, the CDR3 is TGCGCCAGCAGTCAATGTAATAAGGCGGTACGGGAGCAGTACTTC.

In this sample, this clonotype turned up many times. The V call is TRBV7-2, the J call TRBJ2-5, with TRBD1 as a possible D gene (5 bases). This CDR3 contains 13 residues. The germline CDR1 and CDR2 sequences are SGHTA and FQGNSA. Deletions cut 4 bases from V and 4 bases from J, with 10 bases between. In DNA form, the CDR3 reads TGTGCCAGCAGCTCCAGGGTAGTAGAGACCCAGTACTTC. Translating it yields CASSSRVVETQYF.

The sample holds many counts of this clonotype. This chain joins TRBV24-1 and TRBJ2-1, with a tentative D call TRBD1 (5 bases). CDR3 length equals 14 residues. Germline-derived CDR1 and CDR2 are KGHDR and SFDVKD. V was pared by 4 bases and J by 7 bases, with 13 bases between. CDR3 in DNA: TGTGCCACCAGTGAGTTACGGACACCGAATGAGCAGTTCTTC. This codes for CATSELRTPNEQFF.

The CDR3 region has the DNA TGTGCCAGTACTCCAGTTAGAGGCAGTAAATACAATGAGCAGTTCTTC. Translation: CASTPVRGSKYNEQFF. The gene calls are TRBV19 and TRBJ2-1; the D is unclear. There are 16 residues in the CDR3. In germline, CDR1 is LNHDA, CDR2 SQIVND (reference sequence). V lost 7 bases to trimming and J lost 4 bases, with 20 bases between them.

This chain connects TRBV6-5 to TRBJ1-2; 10 bases align to TRBD1. Germline V CDR1 and CDR2: MNHEY, SVGAGI. This CDR3 spans 17 amino acids. Trimming at V came to 0 bases and at J to 4 bases, leaving 8 bases not matched to a gene. The CDR3 region has the DNA TGTGCCAGCAGTTACTCGGGGACAGGGGTAATGAGCTATGGCTACACCTTC. Its translation: CASSYSGTGVMSYGYTF.

The sample holds a few counts of this clonotype. CDR3 region: CSARDGHMNTEAFF. The CDR3 DNA sequence: TGCAGTGCTAGAGATGGACATATGAACACTGAAGCTTTCTTT. V is TRBV20-1 and J is TRBJ1-1; the D gene is possibly TRBD1 (5 bases). The germline CDR1 and CDR2 sequences are DFQATT and SNEGSKA (reference sequence). The CDR3 sequence is 14 residues long. The V and J ends lost 0 bases and 0 bases respectively, with 8 bases between them.

The chain carries TRBV18 and TRBJ1-1; possible D gene TRBD1, 6 bases. Germline lookup yields CDR1 KGHSH and CDR2 LQKENI. Trimming pared 5 bases from V and 0 bases from J, leaving 10 bases between. The CDR3 length is 14 residues. CDR3 sequence reads: CASSATGMNTEAFF. In nucleotides, the CDR3 is TGTGCCAGCTCAGCGACAGGAATGAACACTGAAGCTTTCTTT. The complete variable domain, with remaining parts taken from reference TRBV18 and TRBJ1-1, reads NAGVMQNPRHLVRRRGQEARLRCSPMKGHSHVYWYRQLPEEGLKFMVYLQKENIIDESGMPKERFSAEFPKEGPSILRIQQVVRGDSAAYFCASSATGMNTEAFFGQGTRLTVV.

This clonotype was detected once. This sequence joins TRBV12-3 or TRBV12-4 and TRBJ1-6, with TRBD1 as a possible D gene (6 bases). The CDR3 sequence is 14 residues long. Trimming removed 4 bases from V and 10 bases from J, with 14 bases in between. DNA for the CDR3: TGTGCCAGCAGTTCATCCAGGGGTGACTCACCCCTCCACTTT. It codes for CASSSSRGDSPLHF.

J is TRBJ2-3 and V is TRBV5-1, with 10 bases lining up with TRBD1. Germline lookup yields CDR1 SGHRS and CDR2 YFSETQ. The CDR3 runs 16 residues. Trimming removed 1 base from V and 1 base from J; junction bases left unmatched: 3. DNA for the CDR3: TGCGCCAGCAGCTTGAGTGGGACAGGGGGCACAGATACGCAGTATTTT. Its protein product is CASSLSGTGGTDTQYF.

This clonotype showed up just a few times. The CDR3 sequence: CASSRGNSGANVLTF. Here the CDR3 DNA reads TGTGCCAGCAGCAGGGGGAATTCTGGGGCCAACGTCCTGACTTTC. The chain combines TRBV7-2 with TRBJ2-6, with D perhaps matching TRBD1 (6 bases). V lost 5 bases, J lost 1 base, and 9 bases lay in between. The CDR3 consists of 15 residues. From germline, CDR1 is SGHTA and CDR2 FQGNSA. Using reference TRBV7-2 and TRBJ2-6 for the parts outside the CDR3, the full variable domain is GAGVSQSPSNKVTEKGKDVELRCDPISGHTALYWYRQSLGQGLEFLIYFQGNSAPDKSGLPSDRFSAERTGGSVSTLTIQRTQQEDSAVYLCASSRGNSGANVLTFGAGSRLTVL.

This clonotype was counted only a few times. The chain employs TRBV6-2 or TRBV6-3 and TRBJ2-3, with a tentative D call TRBD1 (6 bases). Trimming took 2 bases from V and 2 from J, leaving 11 bases between them. Germline CDR1 and CDR2: MNHEY and SVGEGT. This CDR3 has 15 amino acids. The CDR3 region is CASSYTGQNTDTQYF. The CDR3 coding sequence is TGTGCCAGCAGTTACACAGGACAGAACACAGATACGCAGTATTTT.

The chain recombines TRBV29-1 with TRBJ2-1; D might be TRBD1 or TRBD2, each matching 6 bases. Germline V lookup: CDR1 SQVTM, CDR2 ANQGSEA. This CDR3 has 13 residues. Trimming took 4 bases from V and 3 from J, leaving 10 bases between them. The CDR3 loop reads CSVVGGSYNEQFF. CDR3 bases: TGCAGCGTTGTGGGGGGCAGCTACAATGAGCAGTTCTTC.

The chain employs TRBV10-3 and TRBJ2-7; maybe TRBD2 (5 bases). The CDR3 has 13 residues. Germline V gives CDR1 ENHRY, CDR2 SYGVKD. Trimming stripped 0 bases from V and 9 bases from J, with 12 bases between. Here the CDR3 DNA reads TGTGCCATCAGTGAGTCCGAGAACCGGGGGCAGTACTTC. Translated: CAISESENRGQYF.

This clonotype was seen ten or more times. CDR3 amino acids: CSAGGQPLSSYEQYF. CDR3 DNA sequence: TGCAGTGCCGGGGGACAGCCACTAAGCTCCTACGAGCAGTACTTC. The genes are TRBV20-1 and TRBJ2-7, with a possible D match to TRBD1 (7 bases). V was trimmed by 6 bases and J by 0 bases, leaving 18 bases between them. Germline CDR1 reads DFQATT; CDR2 reads SNEGSKA (reference sequence). CDR3 length: 15 residues.

The genes are TRBV7-2 and TRBJ2-1; 9 bases agree with TRBD2. V was pared by 5 bases and J by 8 bases, with 13 bases of the junction left unmatched. Germline CDR1 reads SGHTA; CDR2 reads FQGNSA. CDR3 size: 16 residues. The CDR3 region has the DNA TGTGCCAGCAGCAGAGGGGGACTAGCCGCCTTGGATGAGCAGTTCTTC. Residues: CASSRGGLAALDEQFF.

V gene TRBV20-1 combines with J gene TRBJ2-7, with D unclear. The germline V gene encodes CDR1 DFQATT and CDR2 SNEGSKA (reference sequence). This CDR3 spans 12 amino acids. V gave up 0 bases and J gave up 3 bases, with 6 bases separating them. CDR3 coding DNA: TGCAGTGCTAGAGATGTCCTCTACGAGCAGTACTTC. Translation: CSARDVLYEQYF.

This clonotype was recorded at least ten times. The chain recombines TRBV6-2 or TRBV6-3 with TRBJ1-5; 10 nucleotides match TRBD1. The V segment lost 6 bases and the J segment 7 bases; nucleotides outside the gene matches: 6. CDR1 is MNHEY, CDR2 SVGEGT, per germline. CDR3 length: 14 residues. CDR3 protein: CASRGQGRSQPQHF. Here the CDR3 DNA reads TGTGCCAGCAGGGGACAGGGGCGATCCCAGCCCCAGCATTTT.

This clonotype showed up many times. The chain recombines TRBV28 with TRBJ2-2; 8 bases agree with TRBD1. The germline V gene has CDR1 MDHEN and CDR2 SYDVKM. This CDR3 contains 16 residues. V gave up 5 bases and J gave up 1 base; unmatched junction bases: 6. The CDR3 loop reads CASSALGQVNTGELFF. CDR3 coding DNA: TGTGCCAGCAGTGCATTGGGACAGGTGAACACCGGGGAGCTGTTTTTT. Together with reference TRBV28 and TRBJ2-2, the CDR3 gives the full variable domain: DVKVTQSSRYLVKRTGEKVFLECVQDMDHENMFWYRQDPGLGLRLIYFSYDVKMKEKGDIPEGYSVSREKKERFSLILESASTNQTSMYLCASSALGQVNTGELFFGEGSRLTVL.

This clonotype was counted only a few times. The rearrangement links TRBV7-9 to TRBJ2-2; 9 nucleotides line up with TRBD2. The CDR3 contains 17 residues. Germline loops: CDR1 SEHNR, CDR2 FQNEAQ (reference sequence). The V and J ends lost 7 bases and 6 bases, in that order; junction bases with no gene match: 15. CDR3 sequence: CASTIKAGLARAGELFF. CDR3 coding DNA: TGTGCCAGCACCATTAAGGCGGGACTAGCACGTGCCGGGGAGCTGTTTTTT.